Sequencing of this TCR beta chain was carried out in a study of T cells in Graves' hyperthyroidism and ophthalmopathy. Findings of the study overall: Using 13 V-J features, a model discriminated ophthalmopathy from stable hyperthyroidism.

This clonotype was recorded a few times. The target antigen is unknown. RNA transcripts were the template for amplifying TCR beta CDR3 regions. The HTBI primer set drove a first-round RT-PCR of the TCR CDR3. In TCRdb, the multiplex PCR reads were re-called with MiXCR into one record per CDR3 protein. The table records hundreds of thousands of distinct CDR3 sequences, less than 20% of them present only once. Together with thyroid ultrasound, orbital computed tomography, serum thyroxine and TRAb, clinical symptoms were used for diagnoses. The PBMCs studied were ones that came from 10 ml fresh peripheral blood. Germline V gene data show CDR1 as SGDLS and CDR2 as YYNGEE. The CDR3 consists of 14 residues. The V and J ends lost 2 bases and 5 bases respectively, with 11 bases between them.

Sequencing input: blood. The TCR originated in a woman under 30 with Graves' hyperthyroidism. The V and J genes are TRBV9 and TRBJ2-1; D ambiguous. CDR3 DNA sequence: TGTGCCAGCAGCGTGGCCGGTAGCAACAATGAGCAGTTCTTC. Translating it yields CASSVAGSNNEQFF.